This is a list of T cell receptor beta chains from one sample in a study of blood T cells in healthy people across ages. A single record per CDR3 protein comes from TCRdb applying MiXCR to the 5' RACE reads. The sample records about 1.6 million distinct CDR3 sequences, 30% to 40% being singletons. The sample comprised blood. Receptor source: a woman between 25 and 40 years old in good health. CDR3s include the opening cysteine and the closing phenylalanine or tryptophan. The D gene is left open where the match is weak. Expanded clones get a size class; other rows say once, few or many, or leave the size out.

DNA: TGTGCCAGCAGTGGACAGACAGGGGGGAACACTGAAGCTTTCTTT
CDR3: CASSGQTGGNTEAFF
J: TRBJ1-1
D: TRBD1
size: -
V: TRBV25-1

DNA: TGCGCCAGCAGCCCGGACGTGGCCTCCTACAATGAGCAGTTCTTC
CDR3: CASSPDVASYNEQFF
J: TRBJ2-1
D: -
size: few
V: TRBV5-1

DNA: TGTGCCAGCAGCCAGAGGGCCTATCAGCCCCAGCATTTT
CDR3: CASSQRAYQPQHF
J: TRBJ1-5
D: -
size: few
V: TRBV3-1

DNA: TGTGCCATCAGCCGGGAGCTGAGCAATCAGCCCCAGCATTTT
CDR3: CAISRELSNQPQHF
J: TRBJ1-5
D: -
size: few
V: TRBV10-3

DNA: TGTGCCAGCAGTTTTGGACAGGCCTCCTACGAGCAGTACTTC
CDR3: CASSFGQASYEQYF
J: TRBJ2-7
D: TRBD1
size: -
V: TRBV27

DNA: TGTGCCAGCAGCGTAGGGACAGGGAAAAGGGATGAGCAGTTCTTC
CDR3: CASSVGTGKRDEQFF
J: TRBJ2-1
D: TRBD1
size: -
V: TRBV9

DNA: TGTGCCAGCAGTTTATTTCCGCTCCCTCCGGGGACAGGGGGATTCCAGGTGACCCAGTACTTC
CDR3: CASSLFPLPPGTGGFQVTQYF
J: TRBJ2-5
D: TRBD1
size: few
V: TRBV28

DNA: TGTGCCAGCAGCGTTGCGGGGGCCCACACAGATACGCAGTATTTT
CDR3: CASSVAGAHTDTQYF
J: TRBJ2-3
D: -
size: -
V: TRBV7-3

DNA: TGCGCCAGCAGCTTACCATCTTCTAGCACAGATACGCAGTATTTT
CDR3: CASSLPSSSTDTQYF
J: TRBJ2-3
D: -
size: few
V: TRBV5-1

DNA: TGTGCCAGCAGCCAAGGTGGAGGGTTCTATGAAAAACTGTTTTTT
CDR3: CASSQGGGFYEKLFF
J: TRBJ1-4
D: -
size: -
V: TRBV3-1

DNA: TGTGCCAGCAGGCCCCCTACTAGCGGGGGGGCGTCCGGGGAGCTGTTTTTT
CDR3: CASRPPTSGGASGELFF
J: TRBJ2-2
D: TRBD2
size: once
V: TRBV6-6

DNA: TGCGCCAGCAGTTACCGGACAGCAGCCTACGAGCAGTACTTC
CDR3: CASSYRTAAYEQYF
J: TRBJ2-7
D: -
size: -
V: TRBV5-1

DNA: TGTGCCAGCAGTTCCCTAGCGGGAGGGACGGATAGTGATTCCTACGAGCAGTACTTC
CDR3: CASSSLAGGTDSDSYEQYF
J: TRBJ2-7
D: TRBD2
size: few
V: TRBV28

DNA: TGCAGTGGGGATCCGGGACAGGGACCGACAGATACGCAGTATTTT
CDR3: CSGDPGQGPTDTQYF
J: TRBJ2-3
D: TRBD1
size: few
V: TRBV20-1

DNA: TGCAGTGCTCAGCGGGAGGCCTCAGCAGATACGCAGTATTTT
CDR3: CSAQREASADTQYF
J: TRBJ2-3
D: TRBD2
size: few
V: TRBV20-1

DNA: TGTGCCAGCGTGGGACGAGGCTCCACAGATACGCAGTATTTT
CDR3: CASVGRGSTDTQYF
J: TRBJ2-3
D: -
size: -
V: TRBV2

DNA: TGTGCCAGCAGTCCCCCGACAGAGAGGGATGGCTACACCTTC
CDR3: CASSPPTERDGYTF
J: TRBJ1-2
D: -
size: -
V: TRBV6-1

DNA: TGCAGCGTTGAAGCTTCCCCAGATACGCAGTATTTT
CDR3: CSVEASPDTQYF
J: TRBJ2-3
D: -
size: many
V: TRBV29-1

DNA: TGCAGTGCTGACAGGAGCTCCTACGATGAGCAGTTCTTC
CDR3: CSADRSSYDEQFF
J: TRBJ2-1
D: -
size: few
V: TRBV20-1

DNA: TGTGCCAGCAGCTCCGGGACTGTAAGGCAAGGGACCCAGTACTTC
CDR3: CASSSGTVRQGTQYF
J: TRBJ2-5
D: -
size: -
V: TRBV3-1

DNA: TGTGCCAGCAGCTTATCAGGCTGGGACCTCAAACTAAGGACTGAAGCTTTCTTT
CDR3: CASSLSGWDLKLRTEAFF
J: TRBJ1-1
D: -
size: few
V: TRBV11-2

DNA: TGTGCCACCAGCAGAGATTTCGGGCCCCAGTACTTC
CDR3: CATSRDFGPQYF
J: TRBJ2-5
D: -
size: few
V: TRBV15

DNA: TGCGCCAGCAGCCCGGACACGGCAGATACGCAGTATTTT
CDR3: CASSPDTADTQYF
J: TRBJ2-3
D: -
size: -
V: TRBV5-1

DNA: TGCGCCAGCAGCTCGAAGGCCAGCCTTCCAGATACGCAGTATTTT
CDR3: CASSSKASLPDTQYF
J: TRBJ2-3
D: -
size: many
V: TRBV5-1

DNA: TGTGCCAGCAGCATGACAGGTTATAGCAATCAGCCCCAGCATTTT
CDR3: CASSMTGYSNQPQHF
J: TRBJ1-5
D: -
size: few
V: TRBV7-2

DNA: TGTGCCAGCGAGACTTCCCGGGACAGAATGAACACTGAAGCTTTCTTT
CDR3: CASETSRDRMNTEAFF
J: TRBJ1-1
D: TRBD1
size: -
V: TRBV5-5

DNA: TGCAGTGCTAGAGACTCCGGCGCGCCGAGCTCCTACAATGAGCAGTTCTTC
CDR3: CSARDSGAPSSYNEQFF
J: TRBJ2-1
D: -
size: -
V: TRBV20-1

DNA: TGCAGTGCCCTCGGGACAGGGAGTTCACCCCTCCACTTT
CDR3: CSALGTGSSPLHF
J: TRBJ1-6
D: TRBD1
size: -
V: TRBV20-1

DNA: TGTGCCAGCAAGTACCAACCCGACACCGGGGAGCTGTTTTTT
CDR3: CASKYQPDTGELFF
J: TRBJ2-2
D: -
size: -
V: TRBV2

DNA: TGTGCCAGCAGGGGTGAAAGGTACGAGCAGTACTTC
CDR3: CASRGERYEQYF
J: TRBJ2-7
D: -
size: once
V: TRBV6-1

DNA: TGTGCCAGCTCACCACTGGGAAGCGGACCCACAGATACGCAGTATTTT
CDR3: CASSPLGSGPTDTQYF
J: TRBJ2-3
D: -
size: many
V: TRBV18

DNA: TGTGCCTGGAGGGACTTAGACTACGAGCAGTACTTC
CDR3: CAWRDLDYEQYF
J: TRBJ2-7
D: -
size: -
V: TRBV30

DNA: TGCGCCAGCAGCCCGGGACTAGCGGGCAGCTCCTACAATGAGCAGTTCTTC
CDR3: CASSPGLAGSSYNEQFF
J: TRBJ2-1
D: TRBD2
size: many
V: TRBV5-1

DNA: TGTGCCAGCAGTTTATTAGCCGGGGCAGGTCGAAATGAAAAACTGTTTTTT
CDR3: CASSLLAGAGRNEKLFF
J: TRBJ1-4
D: -
size: few
V: TRBV27

DNA: TGTGCCAGCAGGACAGGAGGTGGCTACACCTTC
CDR3: CASRTGGGYTF
J: TRBJ1-2
D: -
size: -
V: TRBV6-2/TRBV6-3

DNA: TGTGCCAGCAGCTTGGGCGGCCTCTCTGGAAACACCATATATTTT
CDR3: CASSLGGLSGNTIYF
J: TRBJ1-3
D: -
size: -
V: TRBV5-5

DNA: TGTGCCAGCAGTGAATATGCTTTCAACTCTGGAAACACCATATATTTT
CDR3: CASSEYAFNSGNTIYF
J: TRBJ1-3
D: -
size: -
V: TRBV2

DNA: TGCGCCAGCAGCCGAGGGACAGCTCTTAATGAAAAACTGTTTTTT
CDR3: CASSRGTALNEKLFF
J: TRBJ1-4
D: TRBD1
size: -
V: TRBV4-1

DNA: TGCGCCAGCAGCCAAGTTCCCAGCACCGAGCAGTACTTC
CDR3: CASSQVPSTEQYF
J: TRBJ2-7
D: -
size: -
V: TRBV4-1

DNA: TGTGCTAGCAGCAATAAGAAAGGGTGGAACTATGGCTACACCTTC
CDR3: CASSNKKGWNYGYTF
J: TRBJ1-2
D: -
size: -
V: TRBV21-1

DNA: TGCAGCGTTCAACAGGGTGCAACAAACTATGGCTACACCTTC
CDR3: CSVQQGATNYGYTF
J: TRBJ1-2
D: -
size: -
V: TRBV29-1

DNA: TGTGCCAGCAGCTCGACGATAGACTCCTACAATGAGCGGTTCTTC
CDR3: CASSSTIDSYNERFF
J: TRBJ2-1
D: -
size: -
V: TRBV3-1

DNA: TGTGCCAGCAGCTTGGTCGGACAGTACGAGCAGTACTTC
CDR3: CASSLVGQYEQYF
J: TRBJ2-7
D: -
size: few
V: TRBV5-4